Following are 8 T cell receptor beta chains from one sample sequenced in a study of cytotoxic CD8 clonotypes in ibrutinib-treated CLL. This table comes from immunoSEQ multiplex PCR, and its TCRdb copy is limited to in-frame clones, with some not included. The data contain about 15,000 clones, roughly 68% of them seen just once; the ten biggest clones take up roughly 13%. The material was PBMCs, obtained before ibrutinib treatment. The receptor source for this set is a human donor with chronic lymphocytic leukemia.

The V call is TRBV18, the J call TRBJ2-5, with D perhaps given as TRBD1 or TRBD2 (5 bases each). The CDR3 extends over 14 amino acids. Germline loops: CDR1 KGHSH, CDR2 LQKENI. V lost 0 bases and J 2 bases, leaving 7 bases between the germline ends. The CDR3 region has the DNA TGTGCCAGCTCACCACCGAGGGGACAAGAGACCCAGTACTTC. It is translated as CASSPPRGQETQYF.

This sequence joins TRBV25-1 and TRBJ2-1; 8 positions match TRBD1. Losses at the gene ends were 3 bases for V and 6 bases for J; bases not matched to a gene: 10. The CDR3 is 16 amino acids. The V gene's germline CDR1 is MGHDK and CDR2 SYGVNS. The CDR3 spells CASSEGWGQGANEQFF. DNA of the CDR3: TGTGCCAGCAGTGAGGGGTGGGGGCAGGGGGCCAATGAGCAGTTCTTC. The full variable domain, completed using reference TRBV25-1 and TRBJ2-1, is EADIYQTPRYLVIGTGKKITLECSQTMGHDKMYWYQQDPGMELHLIHYSYGVNSTEKGDLSSESTVSRIRTEHFPLTLESARPSHTSQYLCASSEGWGQGANEQFFGPGTRLTVL.

The rearrangement links TRBV19 to TRBJ2-2, with 13 bases matching TRBD2. Germline V gives CDR1 LNHDA, CDR2 SQIVND (reference sequence). This CDR3 is built from 16 residues. V shed 6 bases and J 4 bases; nucleotides not matched to a gene: 5. The CDR3 DNA is TGTGCCAGTAGCCCCGGACTAGCGGGAGCCACCGGGGAGCTGTTTTTT. This gives the protein CASSPGLAGATGELFF.

This clone was detected a few times. The V call is TRBV2, the J call TRBJ2-7; 9 nucleotides line up with TRBD1. This CDR3 is built from 15 residues. From germline, CDR1 is SNHLY and CDR2 FYNNEI. The trim removed 4 bases at V and 4 bases at J, leaving 8 bases unmatched. The DNA for the CDR3 is TGTGCCAGCAGTGTACCGGGACAGGGTGGGTACGAGCAGTACTTC. It translates to CASSVPGQGGYEQYF.

This clone came up a few times. The chain is built from TRBV2 and TRBJ2-5; 10 bases are shared with TRBD2. Germline loops: CDR1 SNHLY, CDR2 FYNNEI. The CDR3 contains 16 residues. With 6 bases clipped from V and 0 bases from J, the junction kept 7 bases outside the gene matches. The CDR3 DNA reads TGTGCCAGCAGCCCAGGGACTAGCGCTTACCAAGAGACCCAGTACTTC. It translates to CASSPGTSAYQETQYF.

The rearrangement uses TRBV28 and TRBJ2-1; possible D gene TRBD2, 5 bases. The germline V gene encodes CDR1 MDHEN and CDR2 SYDVKM. The CDR3 has 16 residues. V dropped 6 bases and J dropped 0 bases, with 15 bases sitting between them. CDR3 in DNA: TGTGCCAGCAGCCCTCGAGGGATGGGCTCCTACAATGAGCAGTTCTTC. Translating gives CASSPRGMGSYNEQFF.

The CDR3 is CASSSSYSGRVSEQYF. The CDR3 DNA sequence: TGTGCCAGCAGTTCCTCCTATAGCGGGAGAGTCAGCGAGCAGTACTTC. This rearrangement joins TRBV6-5 to TRBJ2-7; 9 nucleotides agree with TRBD2. In germline, CDR1 is MNHEY, CDR2 SVGAGI. The ends lost 4 bases at V and 6 bases at J; junction bases unmatched: 13. The length of the CDR3 is 16 residues.

The rearrangement links TRBV27 to TRBJ2-1, with D perhaps matching TRBD2 (5 bases). Trimming pared 0 bases from V and 7 bases from J, leaving 7 bases between. This CDR3 is built from 13 residues. CDR1 is MNHEY and CDR2 is SMNVEV in the germline V gene (reference sequence). The CDR3 nucleotides read TGTGCCAGCAGTTTATCACGGAGGAATGAGCAGTTCTTC. This encodes CASSLSRRNEQFF.